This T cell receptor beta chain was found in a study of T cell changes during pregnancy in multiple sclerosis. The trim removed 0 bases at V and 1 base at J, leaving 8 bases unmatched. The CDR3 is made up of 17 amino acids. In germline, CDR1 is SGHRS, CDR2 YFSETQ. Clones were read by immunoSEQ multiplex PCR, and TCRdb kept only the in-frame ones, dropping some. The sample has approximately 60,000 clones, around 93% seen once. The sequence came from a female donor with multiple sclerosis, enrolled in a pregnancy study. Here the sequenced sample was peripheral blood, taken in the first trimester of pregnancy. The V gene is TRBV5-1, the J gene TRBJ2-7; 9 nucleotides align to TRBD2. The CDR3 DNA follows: TGCGCCAGCAGCTTGGCTCGGACTAGCGAAATTTCCTACGAGCAGTACTTC. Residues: CASSLARTSEISYEQYF.